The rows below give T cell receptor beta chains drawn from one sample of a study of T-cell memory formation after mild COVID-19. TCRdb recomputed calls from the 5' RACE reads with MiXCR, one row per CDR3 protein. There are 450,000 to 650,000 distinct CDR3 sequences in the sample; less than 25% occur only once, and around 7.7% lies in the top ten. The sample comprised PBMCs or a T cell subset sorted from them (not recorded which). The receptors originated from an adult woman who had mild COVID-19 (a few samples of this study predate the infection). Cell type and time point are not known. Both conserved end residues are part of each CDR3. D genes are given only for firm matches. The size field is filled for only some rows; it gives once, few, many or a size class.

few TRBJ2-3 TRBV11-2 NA CASSLLGGPGADTQYF TGTGCCAGCAGCTTACTCGGCGGGCCGGGCGCAGATACGCAGTATTTT
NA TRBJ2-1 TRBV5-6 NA CASSLQGMGNEQFF TGTGCCAGCAGCTTGCAGGGGATGGGTAATGAGCAGTTCTTC
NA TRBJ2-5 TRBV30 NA CAWRRSGQETQYF TGTGCCTGGAGACGAAGCGGCCAAGAGACCCAGTACTTC
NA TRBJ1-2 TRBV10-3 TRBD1 CATSGTGVNYGYTF TGTGCCACCTCCGGGACAGGGGTTAACTATGGCTACACCTTC
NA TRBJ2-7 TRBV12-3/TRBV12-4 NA CASSRARDEQYF TGTGCCAGCAGCCGGGCCCGGGACGAGCAGTACTTC
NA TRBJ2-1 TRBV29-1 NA CSVRQGGSYNEQFF TGCAGCGTACGGCAGGGAGGCAGTTACAATGAGCAGTTCTTC
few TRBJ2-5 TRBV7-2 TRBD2 CASRLAGKETQYF TGTGCCAGCAGACTAGCGGGGAAAGAGACCCAGTACTTC
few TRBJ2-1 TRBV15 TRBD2 CATSRASSGPFNEQFF TGTGCCACCAGCAGAGCCTCTAGCGGACCCTTCAATGAGCAGTTCTTC
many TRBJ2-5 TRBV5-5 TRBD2 CASTRGREETQYF TGTGCCAGCACCCGAGGGCGGGAGGAGACCCAGTACTTC
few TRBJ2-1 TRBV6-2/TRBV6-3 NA CASREDRSLYNEQFF TGTGCCAGCAGGGAAGACAGGAGCCTCTACAATGAGCAGTTCTTC
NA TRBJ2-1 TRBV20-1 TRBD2 CSASGTRGNEQFF TGCAGTGCTTCCGGGACTAGGGGCAATGAGCAGTTCTTC
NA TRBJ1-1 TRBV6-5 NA CASSYSTGSGLNTEAFF TGTGCCAGCAGTTACTCGACCGGTTCCGGGTTGAACACTGAAGCTTTCTTT
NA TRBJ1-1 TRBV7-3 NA CASSPQDSHGRFFF TGTGCCAGCAGCCCCCAGGACAGTCACGGCCGATTTTTCTTT
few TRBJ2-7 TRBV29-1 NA CSVTLDRYEQYF TGCAGCGTTACCCTAGATCGCTACGAGCAGTACTTC
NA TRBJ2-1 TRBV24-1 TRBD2 CATSDPGLTSGGYNEQFF TGTGCCACCAGTGATCCAGGTCTGACTAGCGGGGGATACAATGAGCAGTTCTTC
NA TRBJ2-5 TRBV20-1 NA CSASPRGETQYF TGCAGTGCTAGTCCACGGGGCGAGACCCAGTACTTC
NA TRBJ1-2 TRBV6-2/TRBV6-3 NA CASSYLRNYGYTF TGTGCCAGCAGTTACCTCCGGAATTATGGCTACACCTTC
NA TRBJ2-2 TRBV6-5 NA CASSYSKTSTTGELFF TGTGCCAGCAGTTACTCTAAGACCTCCACAACCGGGGAGCTGTTTTTT
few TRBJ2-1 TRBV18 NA CASEVGSSYNEQFF TGTGCCAGCGAGGTAGGGAGCTCCTACAATGAGCAGTTCTTC
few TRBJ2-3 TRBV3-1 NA CASSFRQPTDTQYF TGTGCCAGCAGCTTCCGACAGCCCACAGATACGCAGTATTTT
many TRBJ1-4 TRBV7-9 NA CASSLGRATNEKLFF TGTGCCAGCAGCTTAGGAAGAGCAACTAATGAAAAACTGTTTTTT
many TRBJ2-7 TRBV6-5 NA CASSYSGGSYEQYF TGTGCCAGCAGTTACTCGGGCGGGTCCTACGAGCAGTACTTC
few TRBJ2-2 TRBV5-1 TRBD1 CASSLRTGGDGELFF TGCGCCAGCAGCCTGCGCACAGGGGGCGATGGGGAGCTGTTTTTT
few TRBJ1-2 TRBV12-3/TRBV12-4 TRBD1 CASRPPGQGAGGYTF TGTGCCAGCAGACCTCCGGGACAGGGGGCTGGAGGCTACACCTTC
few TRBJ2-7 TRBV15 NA CATSPDSSSYEQYF TGTGCCACCAGCCCGGACTCGTCCTCCTACGAGCAGTACTTC
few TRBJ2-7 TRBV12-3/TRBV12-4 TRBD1 CASRRGQGFYEQYF TGTGCCAGCAGGAGGGGACAGGGTTTCTACGAGCAGTACTTC
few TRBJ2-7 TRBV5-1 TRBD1 CASSWTGPSYEQYF TGCGCCAGCAGCTGGACAGGGCCCTCCTACGAGCAGTACTTC
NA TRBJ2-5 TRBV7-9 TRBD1 CASRLGQRYF TGTGCCAGCAGGTTGGGACAGCGGTACTTC
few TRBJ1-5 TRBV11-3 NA CASSSRNQPQHF TGTGCCAGCAGCTCTAGAAATCAGCCCCAGCATTTT
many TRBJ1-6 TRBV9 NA CASSDGGSSYNSPLHF TGTGCCAGCAGCGACGGGGGCAGCTCCTATAATTCACCCCTCCACTTT
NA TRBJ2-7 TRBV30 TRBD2 CAWGLAGEQYF TGTGCCTGGGGACTAGCGGGTGAGCAGTACTTC
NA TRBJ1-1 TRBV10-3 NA CAISDPGQMNTEAFF TGTGCCATCAGTGACCCCGGACAGATGAACACTGAAGCTTTCTTT
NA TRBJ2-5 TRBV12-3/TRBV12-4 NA CASRPSGAHQETQYF TGTGCCAGCAGACCCTCGGGGGCCCATCAAGAGACCCAGTACTTC
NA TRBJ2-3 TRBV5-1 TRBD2 CASSLIPGLAEDTQYF TGCGCCAGCAGCTTGATCCCGGGACTAGCGGAAGATACGCAGTATTTT
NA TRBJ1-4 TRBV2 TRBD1 CASETGAENEKLFF TGTGCCAGCGAGACAGGGGCGGAAAATGAAAAACTGTTTTTT
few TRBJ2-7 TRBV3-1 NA CASSQGQTDYF TGTGCCAGCAGCCAAGGACAGACAGACTACTTC
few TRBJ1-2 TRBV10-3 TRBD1 CAIHPEETGGRVYGYTF TGTGCCATCCACCCAGAAGAGACAGGGGGCCGTGTCTATGGCTACACCTTC
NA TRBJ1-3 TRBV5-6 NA CASSSRRDPNTGNTIYF TGTGCCAGCAGCTCCCGGAGAGATCCGAACACGGGAAACACCATATATTTT
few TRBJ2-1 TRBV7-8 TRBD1 CASSLTGTGYNEQFF TGTGCCAGCAGCCTAACCGGGACAGGATACAATGAGCAGTTCTTC
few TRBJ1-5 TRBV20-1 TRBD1 CSARAWDRGLDQPQHF TGCAGTGCTAGAGCTTGGGACAGGGGGCTGGATCAGCCCCAGCATTTT
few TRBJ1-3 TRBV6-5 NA CASSYGGGRFGNTIYF TGTGCCAGCAGTTACGGAGGGGGACGGTTTGGAAACACCATATATTTT
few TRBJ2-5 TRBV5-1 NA CASSVEGPDQYF TGCGCCAGCAGCGTGGAGGGACCGGACCAGTACTTC
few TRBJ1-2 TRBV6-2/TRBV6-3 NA CASSYSVQYGYTF TGTGCCAGCAGTTACTCCGTTCAATATGGCTACACCTTC
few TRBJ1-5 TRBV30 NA CAWSPNPGHSNQPQHF TGTGCCTGGAGTCCTAACCCGGGACATAGCAATCAGCCCCAGCATTTT
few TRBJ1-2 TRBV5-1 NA CASSLAQGTDGYTF TGCGCCAGCAGCTTGGCTCAGGGTACGGATGGCTACACCTTC
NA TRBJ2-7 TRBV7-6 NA CASSFLGGDYEQYF TGTGCCAGCAGCTTTCTGGGTGGCGACTACGAGCAGTACTTC